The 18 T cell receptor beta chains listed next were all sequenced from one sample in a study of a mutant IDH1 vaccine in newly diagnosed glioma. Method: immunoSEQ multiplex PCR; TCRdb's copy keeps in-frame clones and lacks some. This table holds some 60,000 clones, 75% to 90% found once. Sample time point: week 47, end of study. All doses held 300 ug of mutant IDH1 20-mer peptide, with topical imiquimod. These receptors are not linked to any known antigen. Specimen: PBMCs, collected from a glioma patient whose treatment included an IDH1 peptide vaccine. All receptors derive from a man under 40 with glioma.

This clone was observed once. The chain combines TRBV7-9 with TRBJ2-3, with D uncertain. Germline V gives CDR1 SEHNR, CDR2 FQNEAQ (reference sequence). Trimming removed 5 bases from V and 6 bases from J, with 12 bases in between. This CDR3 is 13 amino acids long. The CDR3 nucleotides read TGTGCCAGCAGCCCCAAGTGGGCGGATACGCAGTATTTT. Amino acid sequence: CASSPKWADTQYF.

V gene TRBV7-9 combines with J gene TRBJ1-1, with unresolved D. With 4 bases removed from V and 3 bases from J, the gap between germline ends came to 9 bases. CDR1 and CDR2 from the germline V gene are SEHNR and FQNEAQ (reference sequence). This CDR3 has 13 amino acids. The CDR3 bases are TGTGCCAGCAGCTCGGGATCTGACACTGAAGCTTTCTTT. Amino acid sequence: CASSSGSDTEAFF.

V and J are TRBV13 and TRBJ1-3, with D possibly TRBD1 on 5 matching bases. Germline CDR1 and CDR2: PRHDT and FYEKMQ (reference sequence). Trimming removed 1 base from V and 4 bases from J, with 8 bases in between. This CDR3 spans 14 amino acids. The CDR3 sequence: CASSLADSGNTIYF. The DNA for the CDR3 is TGTGCCAGCAGCTTAGCTGACAGCGGAAACACCATATATTTT.

CDR3 loop: CASSLDREVSPLHF. The CDR3 region has the DNA TGCGCCAGCAGCTTGGACAGGGAGGTTTCACCCCTCCACTTT. V is TRBV5-1 and J is TRBJ1-6, with D maybe TRBD1 (6 bases). The CDR3 spans 14 residues. Germline loops: CDR1 SGHRS, CDR2 YFSETQ. Trimming pared 0 bases from V and 9 bases from J, leaving 10 bases between.

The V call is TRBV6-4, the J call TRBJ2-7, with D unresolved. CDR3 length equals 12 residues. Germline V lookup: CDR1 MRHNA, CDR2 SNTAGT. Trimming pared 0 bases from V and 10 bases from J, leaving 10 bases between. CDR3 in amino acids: CASSDSTGLQYF. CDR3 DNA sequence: TGTGCCAGCAGTGACTCGACTGGGTTACAGTACTTC.

CDR3: CASSLVGTGGYEQFF. CDR3 bases: TGTGCCAGCAGCTTAGTAGGGACAGGGGGTTATGAGCAGTTCTTC. The rearrangement links TRBV7-2 to TRBJ2-1; TRBD1 matches at 11 bases. Germline CDR1 is SGHTA and CDR2 is FQGNSA. This CDR3 comprises 15 residues. J lost 8 bases, V lost 1 base, and 4 bases had no gene match.

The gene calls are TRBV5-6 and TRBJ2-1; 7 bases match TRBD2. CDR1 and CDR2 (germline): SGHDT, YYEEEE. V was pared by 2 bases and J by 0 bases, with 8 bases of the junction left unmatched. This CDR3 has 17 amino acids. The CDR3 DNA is TGTGCCAGCAGCTTTCAGACTAGCTTCAGCTCCTACAATGAGCAGTTCTTC. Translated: CASSFQTSFSSYNEQFF.

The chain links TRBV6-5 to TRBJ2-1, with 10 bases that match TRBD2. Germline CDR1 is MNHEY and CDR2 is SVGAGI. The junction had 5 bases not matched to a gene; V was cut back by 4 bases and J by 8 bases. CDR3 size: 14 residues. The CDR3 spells CASSWKRGGDEQFF. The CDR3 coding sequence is TGTGCCAGCAGTTGGAAGCGGGGGGGCGATGAGCAGTTCTTC.

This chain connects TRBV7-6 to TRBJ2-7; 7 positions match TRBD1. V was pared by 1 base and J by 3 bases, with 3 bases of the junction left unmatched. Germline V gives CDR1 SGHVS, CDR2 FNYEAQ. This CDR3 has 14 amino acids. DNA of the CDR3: TGTGCCAGCAGCTTAGGAGGGGGCGGCTACGAGCAGTACTTC. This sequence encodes CASSLGGGGYEQYF. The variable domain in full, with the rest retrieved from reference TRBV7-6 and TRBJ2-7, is GAGVSQSPRYKVTKRGQDVALRCDPISGHVSLYWYRQALGQGPEFLTYFNYEAQQDKSGLPNDRFSAERPEGSISTLTIQRTEQRDSAMYRCASSLGGGGYEQYFGPGTRLTVT.

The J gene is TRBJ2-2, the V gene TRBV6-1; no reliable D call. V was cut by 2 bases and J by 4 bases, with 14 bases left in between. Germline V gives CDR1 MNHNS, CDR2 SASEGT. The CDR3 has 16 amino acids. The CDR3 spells CASSERQSASTGELFF. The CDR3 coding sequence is TGTGCCAGCAGTGAAAGGCAGTCGGCTTCCACCGGGGAGCTGTTTTTT.

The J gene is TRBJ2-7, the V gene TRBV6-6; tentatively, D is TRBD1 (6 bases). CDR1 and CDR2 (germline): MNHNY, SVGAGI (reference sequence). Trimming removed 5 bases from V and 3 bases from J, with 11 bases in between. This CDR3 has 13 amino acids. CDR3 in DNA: TGTGCCAGCAGTCTCCCGGGACACTACGAGCAGTACTTC. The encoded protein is CASSLPGHYEQYF.

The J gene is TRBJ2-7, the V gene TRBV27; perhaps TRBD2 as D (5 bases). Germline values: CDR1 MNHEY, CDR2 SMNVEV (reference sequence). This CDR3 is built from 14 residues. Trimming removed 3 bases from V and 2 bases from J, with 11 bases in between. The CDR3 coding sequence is TGTGCCAGCAGTTTCGGGGATGGAACCTACGAGCAGTACTTC. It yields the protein CASSFGDGTYEQYF.

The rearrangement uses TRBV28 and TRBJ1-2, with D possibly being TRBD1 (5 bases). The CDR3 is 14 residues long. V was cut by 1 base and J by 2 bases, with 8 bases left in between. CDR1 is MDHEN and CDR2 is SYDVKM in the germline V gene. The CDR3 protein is CASSLSGGNYGYTF. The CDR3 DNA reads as TGTGCCAGCAGTTTATCCGGGGGAAACTATGGCTACACCTTC.

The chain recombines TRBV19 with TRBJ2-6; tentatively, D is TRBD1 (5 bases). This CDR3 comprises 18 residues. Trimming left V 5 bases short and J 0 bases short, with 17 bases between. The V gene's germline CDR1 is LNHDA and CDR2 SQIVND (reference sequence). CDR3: CASSPDTYGASGANVLTF. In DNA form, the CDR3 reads TGTGCCAGTAGTCCCGACACTTATGGGGCCTCTGGGGCCAACGTCCTGACTTTC.

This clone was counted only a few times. The CDR3 region has the DNA TGCGCCAGCAGCCAGGGACACTTCAGGAGCAATCAGCCCCAGCATTTT. This sequence encodes CASSQGHFRSNQPQHF. This chain links TRBV4-1 with TRBJ1-5, with TRBD1 as a possible D gene (6 bases). Germline CDR1 reads MGHRA; CDR2 reads YSYEKL. The CDR3 runs 16 residues. V was cut by 3 bases and J by 1 base, with 13 bases left in between.

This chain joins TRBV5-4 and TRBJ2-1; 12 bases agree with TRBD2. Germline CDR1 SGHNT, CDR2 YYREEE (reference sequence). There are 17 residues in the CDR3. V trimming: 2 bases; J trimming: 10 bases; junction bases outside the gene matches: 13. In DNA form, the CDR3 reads TGTGCCAGCAGCTTCCTATTGACTAGCGGGGGACACGGGGAGCAGTTCTTC. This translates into CASSFLLTSGGHGEQFF.

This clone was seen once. CDR3 in DNA: TGTGCCAGTAGTACCGGGACGGCTCATTTAAACTATGGCTACACCTTC. This codes for CASSTGTAHLNYGYTF. The V call is TRBV19, the J call TRBJ1-2; TRBD1 is a possible D gene (5 bases). V was trimmed by 4 bases and J by 2 bases, leaving 17 bases between them. The CDR3 runs 16 residues. CDR1 is LNHDA and CDR2 is SQIVND in the germline V gene (reference sequence).

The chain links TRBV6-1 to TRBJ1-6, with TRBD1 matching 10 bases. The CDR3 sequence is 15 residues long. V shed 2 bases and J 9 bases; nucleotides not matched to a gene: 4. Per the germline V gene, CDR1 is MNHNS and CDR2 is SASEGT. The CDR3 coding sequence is TGTGCCAGCAGTGAATGGACAGGGGGGAGTTCACCCCTCCACTTT. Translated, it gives CASSEWTGGSSPLHF.